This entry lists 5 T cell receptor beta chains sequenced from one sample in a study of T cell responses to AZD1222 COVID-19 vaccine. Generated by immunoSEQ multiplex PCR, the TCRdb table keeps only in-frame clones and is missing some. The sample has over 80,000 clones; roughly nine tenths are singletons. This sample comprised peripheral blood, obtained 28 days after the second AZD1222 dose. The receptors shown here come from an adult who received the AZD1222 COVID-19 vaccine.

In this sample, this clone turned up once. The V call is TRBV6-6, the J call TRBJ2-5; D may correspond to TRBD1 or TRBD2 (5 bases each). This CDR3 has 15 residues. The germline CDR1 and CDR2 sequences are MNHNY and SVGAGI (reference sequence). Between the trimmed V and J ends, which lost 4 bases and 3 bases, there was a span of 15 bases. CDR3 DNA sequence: TGTGCCAGCAGTTTCCAAAGGGACGGGAAAGAGACCCAGTACTTC. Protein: CASSFQRDGKETQYF.

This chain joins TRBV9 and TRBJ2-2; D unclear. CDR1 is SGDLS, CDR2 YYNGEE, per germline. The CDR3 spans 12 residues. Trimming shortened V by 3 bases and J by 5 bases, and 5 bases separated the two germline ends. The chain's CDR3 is CASSAYTGELFF. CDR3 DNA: TGTGCCAGCAGCGCTTATACCGGGGAGCTGTTTTTT.

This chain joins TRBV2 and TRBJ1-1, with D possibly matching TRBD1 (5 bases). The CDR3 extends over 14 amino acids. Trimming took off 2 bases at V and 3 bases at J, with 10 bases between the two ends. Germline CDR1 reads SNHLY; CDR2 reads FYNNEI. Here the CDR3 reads CASSEQGIDTEAFF. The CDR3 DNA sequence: TGTGCCAGCAGTGAACAGGGAATTGACACTGAAGCTTTCTTT.

As DNA, the CDR3 is TGTGCCAGTAACCCGGACAGCCAGAATCAGCCCCAGCATTTT. Its translation: CASNPDSQNQPQHF. The V gene is TRBV19, the J gene TRBJ1-5; perhaps TRBD1 as D (6 bases). Deletions cut 7 bases from V and 4 bases from J, with 14 bases between. Germline CDR1 is LNHDA and CDR2 is SQIVND (reference sequence). The CDR3 spans 14 residues.

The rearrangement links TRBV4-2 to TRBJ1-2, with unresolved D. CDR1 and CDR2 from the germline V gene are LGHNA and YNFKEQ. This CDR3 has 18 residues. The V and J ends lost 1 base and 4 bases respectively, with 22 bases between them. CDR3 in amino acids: CASSQAGVGPDHIYGYTF. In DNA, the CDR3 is TGTGCCAGCAGCCAAGCTGGAGTAGGGCCCGACCACATCTATGGCTACACCTTC.